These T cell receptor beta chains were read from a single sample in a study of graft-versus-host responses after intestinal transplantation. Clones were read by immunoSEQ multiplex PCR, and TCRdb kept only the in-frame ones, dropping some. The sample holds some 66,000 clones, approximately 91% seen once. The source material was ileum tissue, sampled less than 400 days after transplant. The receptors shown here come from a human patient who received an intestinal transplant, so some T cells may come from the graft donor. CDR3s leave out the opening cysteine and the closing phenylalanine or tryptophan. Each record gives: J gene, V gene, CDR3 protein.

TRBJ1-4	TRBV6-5	ASSGRVELF
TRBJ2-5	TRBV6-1	ASKITETGAKTQY
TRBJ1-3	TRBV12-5	ASGRGPVSGNTIY
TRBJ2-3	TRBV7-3	ASSPRDTSGTDTQY
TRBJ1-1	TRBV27	ASREVGGSTEAF
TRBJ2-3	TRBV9	ASSVSPVGGGPNTQY
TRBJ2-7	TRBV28	ASRRLAGDYEQY
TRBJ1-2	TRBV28	ASSLWDSVGRDGYT
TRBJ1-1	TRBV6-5	ASSGHTEAF
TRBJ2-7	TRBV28	ASSPQLKGGSSYEQY
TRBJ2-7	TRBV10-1	ASSAGLGPYEQY
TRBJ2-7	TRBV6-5	ASSYSRSGFEQY
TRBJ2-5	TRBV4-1	ASSQRPLTSGGAETQY
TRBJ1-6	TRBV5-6	ASSLKDRDNSPLH
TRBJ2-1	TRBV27	ASSISWTGDNEQF
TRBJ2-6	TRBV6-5	ASCPKGAGANVLT
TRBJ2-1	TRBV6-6	ASSWLAEGDEQF